The clone carrying this T cell receptor (beta chain) was counted only a few times. The antigen is unknown. Germline V gene data show CDR1 as SNHLY and CDR2 as FYNNEI. The CDR3 runs 15 residues. V gave up 5 bases and J gave up 7 bases, with 18 bases separating them. The source of the sample is a study of T cell repertoires in cytomegalovirus infection. Study summary: Use of recently identified HLA-C-restricted and well-studied HLA-B-restricted CMV epitopes was part of the study. CMV infection together with matching HLA type was indicated by public TCR beta signatures. General observations from the study: Dominating the ex vivo response were HLA-C-restricted CMV-specific TCR beta clonotypes.

Each CDR3 protein gets one entry after TCRdb re-called the reads with MiXCR. The sample carries around 230,000 distinct CDR3 sequences, roughly 34% recorded once. The TCR was taken from a human donor in good health (CMV status not recorded). Some clones in this sample may be carry-over from other donors' samples. This chain joins TRBV2 and TRBJ2-1; D possibly corresponds to TRBD2 (5 bases). Here the sequenced sample was CD8+ T cells from cultured PBMCs, taken from culture after CMV antigen stimulation. Written as DNA, the CDR3 is TGTGCCAGCAGTTCAAGTGGAGGAATCGGTAATGAGCAGTTCTTC. Its translation is CASSSSGGIGNEQFF.